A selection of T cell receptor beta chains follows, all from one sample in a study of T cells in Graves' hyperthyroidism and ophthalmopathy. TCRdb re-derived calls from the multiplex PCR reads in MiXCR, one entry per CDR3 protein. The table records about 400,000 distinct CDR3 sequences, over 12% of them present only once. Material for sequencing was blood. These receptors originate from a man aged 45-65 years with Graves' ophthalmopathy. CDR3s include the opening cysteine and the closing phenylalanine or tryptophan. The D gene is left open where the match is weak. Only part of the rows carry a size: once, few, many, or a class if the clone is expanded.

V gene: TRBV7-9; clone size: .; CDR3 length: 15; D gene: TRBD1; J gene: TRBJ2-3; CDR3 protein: CASSATGGNTDTQYF; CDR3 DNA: TGTGCCAGCAGCGCGACAGGGGGGAACACAGATACGCAGTATTTT
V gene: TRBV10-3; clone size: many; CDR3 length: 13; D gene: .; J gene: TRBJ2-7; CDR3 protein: CAISRQGGYEQYF; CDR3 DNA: TGTGCCATCAGTCGACAGGGAGGGTACGAGCAGTACTTC
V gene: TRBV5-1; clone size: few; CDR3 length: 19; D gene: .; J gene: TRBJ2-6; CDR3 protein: CASSLAGIGVLSGANVLTF; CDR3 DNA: TGCGCCAGCAGCTTGGCCGGGATTGGGGTTCTGTCTGGGGCCAACGTCCTGACTTTC
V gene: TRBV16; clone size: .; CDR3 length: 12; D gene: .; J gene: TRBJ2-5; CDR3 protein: CASSHRDRTQYF; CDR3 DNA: TGTGCCAGCAGCCACCGGGATAGGACCCAGTACTTC
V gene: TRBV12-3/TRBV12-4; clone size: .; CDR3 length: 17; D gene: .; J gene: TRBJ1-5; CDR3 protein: CASSLRFGGSSNQPQHF; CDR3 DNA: TGTGCCAGCAGTTTAAGGTTCGGGGGCTCCAGCAATCAGCCCCAGCATTTT
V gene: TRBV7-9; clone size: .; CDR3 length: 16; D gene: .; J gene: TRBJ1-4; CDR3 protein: CASSPGKLLTNEKLFF; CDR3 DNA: TGTGCCAGCAGCCCAGGGAAATTGTTAACTAATGAAAAACTGTTTTTT
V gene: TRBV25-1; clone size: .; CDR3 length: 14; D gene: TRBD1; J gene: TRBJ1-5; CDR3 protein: CASRETGSNQPQHF; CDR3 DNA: TGTGCCAGCAGAGAGACAGGGAGCAATCAGCCCCAGCATTTT
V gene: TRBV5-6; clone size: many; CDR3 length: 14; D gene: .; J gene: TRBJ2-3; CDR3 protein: CASSIHRAPDTQYF; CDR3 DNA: TGTGCCAGCAGCATTCACAGGGCTCCAGATACGCAGTATTTT
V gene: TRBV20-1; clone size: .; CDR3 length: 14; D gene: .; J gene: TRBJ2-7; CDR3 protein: CSARDGTVSYEQYF; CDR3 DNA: TGCAGTGCTAGAGATGGGACGGTCTCCTACGAGCAGTACTTC
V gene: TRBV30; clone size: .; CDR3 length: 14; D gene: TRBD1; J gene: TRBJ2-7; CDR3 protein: CAWSAGQPPYEQYF; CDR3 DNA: TGTGCCTGGAGTGCGGGACAGCCTCCCTACGAGCAGTACTTC
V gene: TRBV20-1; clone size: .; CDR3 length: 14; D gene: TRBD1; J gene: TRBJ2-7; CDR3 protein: CSAKGGQGGGEQYF; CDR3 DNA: TGCAGTGCCAAGGGGGGACAGGGGGGGGGCGAGCAGTACTTC
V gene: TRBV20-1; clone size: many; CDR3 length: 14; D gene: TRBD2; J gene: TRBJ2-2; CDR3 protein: CSALAGGSTGELFF; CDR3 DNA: TGCAGTGCACTAGCGGGAGGTTCCACCGGGGAGCTGTTTTTT
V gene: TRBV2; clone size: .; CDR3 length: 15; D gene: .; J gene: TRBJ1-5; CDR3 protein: CASNLALFSNQPQHF; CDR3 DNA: TGTGCCAGCAACCTTGCATTGTTTAGCAATCAGCCCCAGCATTTT
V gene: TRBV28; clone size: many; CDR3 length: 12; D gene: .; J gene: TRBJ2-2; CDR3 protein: CASSSSTGELFF; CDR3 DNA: TGTGCCAGCAGTTCGTCGACCGGGGAGCTGTTTTTT
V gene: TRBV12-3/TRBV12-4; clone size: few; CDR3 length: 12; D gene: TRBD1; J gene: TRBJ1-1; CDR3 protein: CASGSPTGVSFF; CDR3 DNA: TGTGCCAGCGGGTCCCCTACAGGGGTGTCTTTCTTT
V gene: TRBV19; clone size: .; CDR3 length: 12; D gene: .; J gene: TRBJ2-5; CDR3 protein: CASGRNQETQYF; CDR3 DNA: TGTGCCAGTGGACGAAACCAAGAGACCCAGTACTTC
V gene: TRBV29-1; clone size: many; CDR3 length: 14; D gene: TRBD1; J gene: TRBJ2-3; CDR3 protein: CSVDGTGGTDTQYF; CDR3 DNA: TGCAGCGTTGATGGGACAGGAGGAACAGATACGCAGTATTTT
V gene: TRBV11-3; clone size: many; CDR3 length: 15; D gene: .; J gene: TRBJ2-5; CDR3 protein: CASSLTGSLQETQYF; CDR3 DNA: TGTGCCAGCAGCCTTACAGGGAGTCTTCAAGAGACCCAGTACTTC
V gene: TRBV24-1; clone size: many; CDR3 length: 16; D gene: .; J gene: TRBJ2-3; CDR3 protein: CATSDSVLAADGTQYF; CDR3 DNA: TGTGCCACCAGTGATTCGGTCCTGGCGGCGGATGGTACGCAGTATTTT
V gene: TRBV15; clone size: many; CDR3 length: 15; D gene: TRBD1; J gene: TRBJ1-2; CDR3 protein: CATSSLGQEGYGYTF; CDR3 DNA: TGTGCCACCAGCAGCCTAGGACAGGAGGGATATGGCTACACCTTC
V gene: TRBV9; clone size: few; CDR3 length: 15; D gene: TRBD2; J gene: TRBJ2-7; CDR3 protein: CASSEVSGSFLEQYF; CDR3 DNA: TGTGCCAGCAGCGAAGTTAGCGGGAGTTTCCTCGAGCAGTACTTC
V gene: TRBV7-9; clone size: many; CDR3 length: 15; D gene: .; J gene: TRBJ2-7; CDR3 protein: CASSLSLSGSYEQYF; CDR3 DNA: TGCGCCAGCAGCTTGTCCTTAAGTGGTTCCTACGAGCAGTACTTC
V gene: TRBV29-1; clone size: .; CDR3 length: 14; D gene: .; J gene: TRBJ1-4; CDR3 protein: CSVAQTVPNEKLFF; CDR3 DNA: TGCAGCGTCGCCCAGACGGTTCCTAATGAAAAACTGTTTTTT
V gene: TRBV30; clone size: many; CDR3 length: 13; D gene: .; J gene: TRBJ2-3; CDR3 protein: CAWSRDHTDTQYF; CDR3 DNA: TGTGCCTGGAGTCGGGACCACACAGATACGCAGTATTTT
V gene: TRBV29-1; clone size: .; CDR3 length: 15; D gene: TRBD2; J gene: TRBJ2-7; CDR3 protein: CSVSRGTRASYEQYF; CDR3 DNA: TGCAGCGTTAGTAGGGGGACTAGGGCCTCCTACGAGCAGTACTTC
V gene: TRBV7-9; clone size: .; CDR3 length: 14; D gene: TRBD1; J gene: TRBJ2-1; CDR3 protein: CASIGTEKYNEQFF; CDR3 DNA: TGTGCCAGCATCGGGACAGAAAAGTACAATGAGCAGTTCTTC
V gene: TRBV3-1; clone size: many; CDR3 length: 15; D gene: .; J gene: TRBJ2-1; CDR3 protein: CASSFGGGPYNEQFF; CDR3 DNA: TGTGCCAGCAGCTTCGGGGGCGGCCCCTACAATGAGCAGTTCTTC